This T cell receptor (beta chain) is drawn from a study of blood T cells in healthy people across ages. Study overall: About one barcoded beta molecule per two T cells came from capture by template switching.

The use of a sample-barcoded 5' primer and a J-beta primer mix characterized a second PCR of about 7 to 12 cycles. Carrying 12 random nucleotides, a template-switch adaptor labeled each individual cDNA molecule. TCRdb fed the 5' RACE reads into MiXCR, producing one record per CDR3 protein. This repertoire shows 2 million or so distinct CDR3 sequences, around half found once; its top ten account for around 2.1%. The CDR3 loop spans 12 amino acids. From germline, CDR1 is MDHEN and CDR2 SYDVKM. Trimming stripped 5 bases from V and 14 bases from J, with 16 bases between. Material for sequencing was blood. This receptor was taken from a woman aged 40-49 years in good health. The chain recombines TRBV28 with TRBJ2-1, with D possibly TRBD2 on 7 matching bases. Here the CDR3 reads CASSLGLGGKFF. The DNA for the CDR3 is TGTGCCAGCAGTCTCGGACTAGGGGGGAAGTTCTTC. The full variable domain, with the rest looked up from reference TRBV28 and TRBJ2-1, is DVKVTQSSRYLVKRTGEKVFLECVQDMDHENMFWYRQDPGLGLRLIYFSYDVKMKEKGDIPEGYSVSREKKERFSLILESASTNQTSMYLCASSLGLGGKFFGPGTRLTVL.